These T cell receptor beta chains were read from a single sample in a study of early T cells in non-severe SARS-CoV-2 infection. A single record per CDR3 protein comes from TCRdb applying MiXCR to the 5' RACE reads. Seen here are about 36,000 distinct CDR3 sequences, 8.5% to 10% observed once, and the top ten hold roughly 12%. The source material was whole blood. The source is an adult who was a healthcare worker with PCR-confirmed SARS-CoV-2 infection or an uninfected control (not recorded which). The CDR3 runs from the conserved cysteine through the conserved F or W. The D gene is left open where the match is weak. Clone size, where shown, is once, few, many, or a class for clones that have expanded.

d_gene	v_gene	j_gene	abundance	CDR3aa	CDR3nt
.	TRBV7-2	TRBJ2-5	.	CASSLGGERTQYF	TGTGCCAGCAGCTTAGGGGGGGAGAGGACCCAGTACTTC
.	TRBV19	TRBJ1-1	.	CASSPPGGEAFF	TGTGCCAGTAGTCCCCCGGGTGGAGAAGCTTTCTTT
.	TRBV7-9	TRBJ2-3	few	CASSPDASTDTQYF	TGTGCCAGCAGCCCCGATGCGAGCACAGATACGCAGTATTTT
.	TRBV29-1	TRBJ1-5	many	CSVAPGSNQPQHF	TGCAGCGTGGCTCCGGGTAGCAATCAGCCCCAGCATTTT
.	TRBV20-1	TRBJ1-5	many	CSATQGSNQPQHF	TGCAGTGCGACTCAGGGGAGCAATCAGCCCCAGCATTTT
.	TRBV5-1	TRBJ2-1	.	CASSLIPGSYNEQFF	TGCGCCAGCAGCTTGATCCCAGGGTCCTACAATGAGCAGTTCTTC
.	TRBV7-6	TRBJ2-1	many	CASSLDPLYNEQFF	TGTGCCAGCAGCCTGGACCCACTTTACAATGAGCAGTTCTTC
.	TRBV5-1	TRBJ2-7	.	CASARDTSYEQYF	TGCGCCAGCGCCCGGGACACCTCCTACGAGCAGTACTTC
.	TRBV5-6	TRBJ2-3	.	CASSPTGRGDTQYF	TGTGCCAGCAGCCCCACAGGGAGGGGAGATACGCAGTATTTT
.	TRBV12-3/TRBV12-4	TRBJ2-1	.	CASTKGGILGEQFF	TGTGCCAGCACCAAAGGGGGGATTTTAGGAGAGCAGTTCTTC
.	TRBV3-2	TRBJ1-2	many	CASSPPHQGTAGLDYGYTF	TGTGCCAGCAGCCCCCCACATCAGGGTACTGCGGGCTTGGACTATGGCTACACCTTC
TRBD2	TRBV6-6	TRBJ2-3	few	CASSAGTSGGLSTDTQYF	TGTGCCAGCAGTGCCGGGACTAGCGGGGGCCTTTCCACAGATACGCAGTATTTT
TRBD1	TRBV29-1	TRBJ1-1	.	CSVDSQGASTEAFF	TGCAGCGTTGATTCCCAGGGGGCGAGCACTGAAGCTTTCTTT
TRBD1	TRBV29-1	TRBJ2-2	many	CSVRDRGTYGELFF	TGCAGCGTCCGTGACAGGGGAACATACGGGGAGCTGTTTTTT
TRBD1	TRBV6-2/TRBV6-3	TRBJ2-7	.	CASRTGVVQNEQYF	TGTGCCAGCAGAACAGGGGTTGTACAAAACGAGCAGTACTTC
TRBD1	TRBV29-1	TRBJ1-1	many	CSVQYRGMNTEAFF	TGCAGCGTTCAGTACAGGGGCATGAACACTGAAGCTTTCTTT
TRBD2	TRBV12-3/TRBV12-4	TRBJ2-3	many	CASRAHRGETDTQYF	TGTGCCAGCAGAGCCCACCGGGGGGAAACAGATACGCAGTATTTT
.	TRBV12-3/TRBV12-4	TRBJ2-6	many	CASSLWDGANVLTF	TGTGCCAGCAGTTTGTGGGATGGGGCCAACGTCCTGACTTTC
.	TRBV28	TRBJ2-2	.	CATTTGELFF	TGTGCCACCACCACCGGGGAGCTGTTTTTT
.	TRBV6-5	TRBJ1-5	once	CASRPQGINQPQHF	TGTGCCAGCAGGCCCCAGGGGATCAATCAGCCCCAGCATTTT
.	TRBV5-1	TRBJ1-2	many	CASSLEQGRGYGYTF	TGCGCCAGCAGCTTGGAACAGGGCCGTGGCTATGGCTACACCTTC
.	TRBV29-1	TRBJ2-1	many	CSADTSGVHNEQFF	TGCAGCGCCGACACTTCGGGGGTCCACAATGAGCAGTTCTTC
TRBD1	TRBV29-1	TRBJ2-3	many	CSLQRDSPDTQYF	TGCAGCCTTCAAAGGGACAGCCCAGATACGCAGTATTTT
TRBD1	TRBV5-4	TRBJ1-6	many	CASSLDRHNSPLHF	TGTGCCAGCAGCCTGGACAGGCATAATTCACCCCTCCACTTT
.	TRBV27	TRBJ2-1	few	CASNSYNEQFF	TGTGCCAGCAACAGCTACAATGAGCAGTTCTTC
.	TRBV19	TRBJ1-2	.	CASSIGLRFPGVGYTF	TGTGCCAGTAGTATAGGACTCAGATTTCCCGGCGTCGGCTACACCTTC
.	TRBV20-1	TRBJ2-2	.	CSARDSRGLNTGELFF	TGCAGTGCTAGAGATTCCAGGGGATTGAACACCGGGGAGCTGTTTTTT
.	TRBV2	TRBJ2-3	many	CASTRGPSTDTQYF	TGTGCCAGCACCAGGGGCCCAAGCACAGATACGCAGTATTTT
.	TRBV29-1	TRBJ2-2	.	CSVAMVGASGELFF	TGCAGCGTTGCCATGGTAGGGGCCTCAGGGGAGCTGTTTTTT
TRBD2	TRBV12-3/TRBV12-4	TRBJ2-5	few	CASSLGGAMGETQYF	TGTGCCAGCAGTTTGGGAGGGGCGATGGGAGAGACCCAGTACTTC
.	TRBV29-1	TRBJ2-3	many	CSVPAPLTDTSTDTQYF	TGCAGCGTTCCGGCGCCACTGACAGACACTAGCACAGATACGCAGTATTTT